A single TCR beta chain is shown here with its context. Primers for the PCR totalled 60 Vbeta and 13 Jbeta. Generated by immunoSEQ multiplex PCR, the TCRdb table keeps only in-frame clones and is missing some. Among some 150,000 clones listed, less than 85% were seen once. The sample belongs to a study of cytomegalovirus exposure and HLA in healthy donors. The CDR3 extends over 15 amino acids. V dropped 6 bases and J dropped 2 bases, with 14 bases sitting between them. CDR1 is SEHNR and CDR2 is FQNEAQ in the germline V gene (reference sequence). The sample consisted of PBMCs. The TCR originated in a man between 60 and 75 years old in good health and CMV-seronegative. The chain recombines TRBV7-9 with TRBJ1-3; possibly TRBD1 for D (6 bases). The chain's CDR3 is CASRLQGLAGNTIYF. As DNA, the CDR3 is TGTGCCAGCAGATTGCAGGGGCTGGCTGGAAACACCATATATTTT.